Listed below are T cell receptor beta chains from one sample, sequenced in a study of response to subunit inactivated influenza vaccine. TCRdb re-analysed the RT-PCR reads in MiXCR, keeping a single row per CDR3 protein. The sample holds fewer than 650,000 distinct CDR3 sequences; 10% to 15% are singletons and the top ten take about an eighth. The source material was PBMCs from blood, sampled 45 days after vaccination. These receptors were obtained from a middle-aged man who received an inactivated influenza vaccine. Each CDR3 is given with its conserved first and last residue. Fields, in order: CDR3 DNA, CDR3 protein, V gene, clone size, D gene, J gene. A D gene is named only where the DNA matches it firmly. The size of a clone is reported for some rows only, either as once, few or many, or as a class for expanded clones.

TGTGCCATCAGTGAGAACGGGGGCGCAGACTACACCTTC CAISENGGADYTF TRBV10-3 many . TRBJ1-2
TGTGCCAGCAGTTTCAGGGGGCGGATCAGCAATCAGCCCCAGCATTTT CASSFRGRISNQPQHF TRBV12-3/TRBV12-4 . TRBD1 TRBJ1-5
TGTGCCAGCAGTCCCGTTGGGGCAGGGAACACCATATATTTT CASSPVGAGNTIYF TRBV12-3/TRBV12-4 few . TRBJ1-3
TGCAGTGCTAAAGTAGCTAGCGGGAACTCCTACAATGAGCAGTTCTTC CSAKVASGNSYNEQFF TRBV20-1 few TRBD2 TRBJ2-1
TGTGCCAGTTTTAGCGGGAGAGTCGGGGAGCTGTTTTTT CASFSGRVGELFF TRBV19 few TRBD2 TRBJ2-2
TGTGCCAGCAGCCCTCGGACTAGCGGGGTCTCCTACAATGAGCAGTTCTTC CASSPRTSGVSYNEQFF TRBV7-2 few TRBD2 TRBJ2-1
TGTGCCAGCAGTCCTCATCTTGGGGTTCAAGAGACCCAGTACTTC CASSPHLGVQETQYF TRBV11-2 . . TRBJ2-5
TGTGCCAGCAGTGAGGGGGCCTTAGATACGCAGTATTTT CASSEGALDTQYF TRBV25-1 . . TRBJ2-3
TGCAGCGTACACAGGGGCCTTGGGTACGAGCAGTACTTC CSVHRGLGYEQYF TRBV29-1 few TRBD1 TRBJ2-7
TGTGCCAGCAGCGGGACAGGGGACCGATCACCCCTCCACTTT CASSGTGDRSPLHF TRBV2 few TRBD1 TRBJ1-6
TGTGCCACCAGCCAAGGCAACCTAGCAACCAATGAGCAGTTCTTC CATSQGNLATNEQFF TRBV3-1 . . TRBJ2-1
TGTGCCAGCAGCGTTCGACAGAGCACCGGGGAGCTGTTTTTT CASSVRQSTGELFF TRBV9 . . TRBJ2-2
TGTGCCAGCAGCCCGGGACTAGCGGAGTCTGGCCCCTACAATGAGCAGTTCTTC CASSPGLAESGPYNEQFF TRBV7-6 . TRBD2 TRBJ2-1
TGTGCCAGCAGTTTAAGGACAGGGACCTTTGACACTGAAGCTTTCTTT CASSLRTGTFDTEAFF TRBV7-2 many TRBD1 TRBJ1-1
TGTGCCAGCAGAACATATTCAGGAGAGACCCAGTACTTC CASRTYSGETQYF TRBV12-3/TRBV12-4 . . TRBJ2-5
TGTGCCAGCAGCCGGTCTAGCGGGGCGTACGAGCAGTACTTC CASSRSSGAYEQYF TRBV9 . TRBD2 TRBJ2-7
TGTGCCATCAGTGAAGTCCGTTGGGGGGGAGGCACCGGGGAGCTGTTTTTT CAISEVRWGGGTGELFF TRBV10-3 . TRBD2 TRBJ2-2
TGTGCCAGCAGCAAAACGGGACAGGGGACCTACAATGAGCAGTTCTTC CASSKTGQGTYNEQFF TRBV6-1 once TRBD1 TRBJ2-1
TGTGCCAGCAGCTTGGAAGCGAACACTGAAGCTTTCTTT CASSLEANTEAFF TRBV7-9 many . TRBJ1-1
TGTGCCAGCAGCTTGACGCAGGGAGAGCAGTACTTC CASSLTQGEQYF TRBV7-8 . . TRBJ2-7
TGTGCCAGCAGCTTGACGGCGCGGGGGCTAGCGGGGAGCACAGATACGCAGTATTTT CASSLTARGLAGSTDTQYF TRBV5-4 few TRBD2 TRBJ2-3
TGTGCCACCAGTAACAAGGTGGGAGTGGGTTCCTACAATGAGCAGTTCTTC CATSNKVGVGSYNEQFF TRBV24-1 many . TRBJ2-1
TGTGCCAGCAGCGGCCACAGGGGGCAAACTGAAGCTTTCTTT CASSGHRGQTEAFF TRBV7-2 few TRBD1 TRBJ1-1
TGCGCCAGCAGCTTCATTCGGACAGACACCGGGGAGCTGTTTTTT CASSFIRTDTGELFF TRBV5-1 . . TRBJ2-2
TGTGCCAGCAGTTACGCGCACCAGTCCTACGAGCAGTACTTC CASSYAHQSYEQYF TRBV6-2/TRBV6-3 few . TRBJ2-7
TGTGCCACCAGTGGTTCTCCGGGACAGCCGTTCGCGAACACCGGGGAGCTGTTTTTT CATSGSPGQPFANTGELFF TRBV24-1 few TRBD1 TRBJ2-2
TGTGCCAGCAGTTATGACCTTTTTACCAATGAGCAGTTCTTC CASSYDLFTNEQFF TRBV6-5 few . TRBJ2-1
TGTGCCAGCAGTGAAGACAGCGCCTACGAGCAGTACTTC CASSEDSAYEQYF TRBV2 . . TRBJ2-7
TGCGCCAGCAGCTTGGGCCAGGGGGTTACCCTATTGGAGCAGTACTTC CASSLGQGVTLLEQYF TRBV5-1 . TRBD1 TRBJ2-7
TGTGCCAGCAGCTTAGGGCAGGGGGCTGGTCCCCAGCATTTT CASSLGQGAGPQHF TRBV7-2 . TRBD1 TRBJ1-5
TGTGCCAGCAGCCAACGAATCGGGACTAGCGGGAGTAGGTGGGATGAGCAGTTCTTC CASSQRIGTSGSRWDEQFF TRBV4-2 few TRBD2 TRBJ2-1
TGCAGTGCTAGAACTTTCTGGACATCCGGTTTTAATCAGCCCCAGCATTTT CSARTFWTSGFNQPQHF TRBV20-1 few . TRBJ1-5
TGTGCCAGCAGCCAAGTTGCGCTGGAGACCCAGTACTTC CASSQVALETQYF TRBV3-1 once . TRBJ2-5
TGCGCCAGCAGCATACAGGATTCCAGCTCCTACGAGCAGTACTTC CASSIQDSSSYEQYF TRBV5-1 . . TRBJ2-7
TGCAGTGCTAGGGCAGCGGGAGTTAATTCAGAGACCCAGTACTTC CSARAAGVNSETQYF TRBV20-1 . TRBD2 TRBJ2-5
TGTGCCAGCAGCGCCGGTGGGGAACGTTACAGCCCCCAGCATTTT CASSAGGERYSPQHF TRBV9 many . TRBJ1-5
TGTGCCAGCAGCCAAGTTCAGGATAGAGGGCAGTACTTC CASSQVQDRGQYF TRBV4-2 . . TRBJ2-7
TGTGCCAGCAGCCAAGGCCTAGCAACCACAGATACGCAGTATTTT CASSQGLATTDTQYF TRBV7-9 few . TRBJ2-3
TGTGCCAGCAGTTACTCAATCTCGGGACTAGCGGGGGCTCTCTACGAGCAGTACTTC CASSYSISGLAGALYEQYF TRBV6-2/TRBV6-3 few TRBD2 TRBJ2-7
TGTGCCAGCAGTTTGGCGCCCCTGGTCGCTAACTATGGCTACACCTTC CASSLAPLVANYGYTF TRBV27 few . TRBJ1-2
TGTGCCAGCAGCTTGGAGGGACAGGGGTCCGAGCAGTACTTC CASSLEGQGSEQYF TRBV5-5 . TRBD1 TRBJ2-7
TGTGCCAGCAGTTTGGTTATAGGGAATTACGAGCAGTACTTC CASSLVIGNYEQYF TRBV27 few . TRBJ2-7
TGTGCCAGCAGCTTACGACAGTCCAATGAGCAGTTCTTC CASSLRQSNEQFF TRBV7-9 many . TRBJ2-1
TGCAGTGCTAGCCCCAGGACCGAGCAGTACTTC CSASPRTEQYF TRBV20-1 few . TRBJ2-7
TGTGCCAGCAGCGTCCGGACGGTCTACGAGCAGTACTTC CASSVRTVYEQYF TRBV7-8 many . TRBJ2-7
TGCAGGTTGCGGGACAGGGCTTACGAGCAGTACTTC CRLRDRAYEQYF TRBV20-1 many TRBD1 TRBJ2-7
TGTGCCAGCAGCATACAGGGTTATGACGAGCAGTACTTC CASSIQGYDEQYF TRBV6-1 many . TRBJ2-7
TGCAGCGTCCGGACCCCAGCGGGGAGCTACGAGCAGTACTTC CSVRTPAGSYEQYF TRBV29-1 . TRBD2 TRBJ2-7
TGTGCCAGCAGCCAATCCGGAGTTTCGGCCGGGGAGCTGTTTTTT CASSQSGVSAGELFF TRBV3-1 few . TRBJ2-2
TGTGCCAGCAGCTTAGCGGCCCAGGGTGGCACAGATACGCAGTATTTT CASSLAAQGGTDTQYF TRBV7-8 . . TRBJ2-3
TGTGCCAGCAGCCAAGGCCCGGACGGCTCCTACGAGCAGTACTTC CASSQGPDGSYEQYF TRBV3-1 few . TRBJ2-7
TGTGCCAGCAGCCTCCCAGACTATTCTAACACCGGGGAGCTGTTTTTT CASSLPDYSNTGELFF TRBV28 few . TRBJ2-2
TGTGCCAGCAGGGTGGGTGCATCTCGAAGCAATGAGCAGTTCTTC CASRVGASRSNEQFF TRBV28 few . TRBJ2-1
TGTGCCACCAGCAGAGATCTAGTCCACACAGATACGCAGTATTTT CATSRDLVHTDTQYF TRBV15 . . TRBJ2-3
TGTGCCAGCAACGGGACTCCCTCCTACGAGCAGTACTTC CASNGTPSYEQYF TRBV28 . . TRBJ2-7
TGTGCCAGCAGTACCTCCCCCGATACGCAGTATTTT CASSTSPDTQYF TRBV12-3/TRBV12-4 many . TRBJ2-3
TGTGCCAGCAGTTTGAGGAGGGCAACCACAGATACGCAGTATTTT CASSLRRATTDTQYF TRBV12-3/TRBV12-4 . . TRBJ2-3
TGTGCCAGCAGCCCAAGTCCGGGACAGGGAAGCGGCTACACCTTC CASSPSPGQGSGYTF TRBV7-2 few TRBD1 TRBJ1-2
TGCAGTGCTAGAGAGTCCCAGGGGGTTAGCAATGAGCAGTTCTTC CSARESQGVSNEQFF TRBV20-1 few TRBD1 TRBJ2-1
TGTGCCAGCAGCTTTACAGGGGGAATTAACTATGGCTACACCTTC CASSFTGGINYGYTF TRBV7-9 many TRBD1 TRBJ1-2